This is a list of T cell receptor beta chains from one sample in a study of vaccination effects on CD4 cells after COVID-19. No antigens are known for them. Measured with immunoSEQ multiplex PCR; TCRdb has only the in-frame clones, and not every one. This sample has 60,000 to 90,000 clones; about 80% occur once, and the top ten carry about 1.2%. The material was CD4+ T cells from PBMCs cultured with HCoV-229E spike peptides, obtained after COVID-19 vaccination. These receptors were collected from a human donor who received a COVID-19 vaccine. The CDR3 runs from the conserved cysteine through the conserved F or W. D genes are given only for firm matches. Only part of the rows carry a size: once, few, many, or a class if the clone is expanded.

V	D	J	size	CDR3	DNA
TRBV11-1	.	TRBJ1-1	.	CASSKTRFTEAFF	TGTGCCAGCTCCAAAACCCGATTCACTGAAGCTTTCTTT
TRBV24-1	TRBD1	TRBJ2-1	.	CATSDTRTGGVEQFF	TGTGCCACCAGTGATACGCGGACAGGGGGAGTTGAGCAGTTCTTC
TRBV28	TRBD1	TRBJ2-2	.	CASSSHGTGSGELFF	TGTGCCAGCAGTTCCCACGGGACAGGGAGCGGGGAGCTGTTTTTT
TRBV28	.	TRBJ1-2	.	CASSLSGNGYTF	TGTGCCAGCAGTTTATCAGGGAATGGCTACACCTTC
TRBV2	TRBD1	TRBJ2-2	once	CASSLRTGGTGELFF	TGTGCCAGCAGTCTAAGGACAGGGGGCACCGGGGAGCTGTTTTTT
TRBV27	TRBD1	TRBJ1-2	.	CASSLSSQGVERGYTF	TGTGCCAGCAGTTTATCTAGCCAGGGGGTGGAGCGTGGCTACACCTTC
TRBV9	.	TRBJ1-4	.	CASSVGGAEKLFF	TGTGCCAGCAGCGTAGGTGGGGCTGAAAAACTGTTTTTT
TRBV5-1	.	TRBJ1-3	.	CASSLGTISSGNTIYF	TGCGCCAGCTCCCTGGGGACCATCTCCTCTGGAAACACCATATATTTT
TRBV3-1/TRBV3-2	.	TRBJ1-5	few	CASSQVGNQPQHF	TGTGCCAGCAGCCAAGTAGGCAATCAGCCCCAGCATTTT
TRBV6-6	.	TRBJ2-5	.	CASTLPGTGETQYF	TGTGCCAGCACTCTGCCGGGGACGGGAGAGACCCAGTACTTC
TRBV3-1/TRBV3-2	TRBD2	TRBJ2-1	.	CASSSRGVSYNEQFF	TGTGCCAGCAGCTCGCGGGGGGTTAGCTACAATGAGCAGTTCTTC
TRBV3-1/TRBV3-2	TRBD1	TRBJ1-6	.	CASSWTGMDSPLHF	TGTGCCAGCAGCTGGACAGGGATGGATTCACCCCTCCACTTT
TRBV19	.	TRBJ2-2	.	CASSIRGSRSGELFF	TGTGCCAGTAGTATACGAGGGAGTAGGTCCGGGGAGCTGTTTTTT
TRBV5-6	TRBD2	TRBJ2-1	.	CASTLVGRGTYNEQFF	TGTGCCAGCACCTTGGTTGGGCGGGGGACCTACAATGAGCAGTTCTTC
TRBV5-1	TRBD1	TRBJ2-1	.	CASSLQGEPNEQFF	TGCGCCAGCAGCTTGCAGGGGGAACCCAATGAGCAGTTCTTC
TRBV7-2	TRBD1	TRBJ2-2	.	CASRPPGQVTGELFF	TGTGCCAGCAGACCCCCGGGACAGGTCACCGGGGAGCTGTTTTTT
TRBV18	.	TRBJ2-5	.	CASSGTTHQETQYF	TGTGCCAGCTCAGGAACGACACACCAAGAGACCCAGTACTTC
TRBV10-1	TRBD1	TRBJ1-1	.	CASNVDRFSEAFF	TGCGCCAGCAATGTGGACAGGTTCTCTGAAGCTTTCTTT
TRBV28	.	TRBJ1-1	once	CASSLRGGFTEAFF	TGTGCCAGCAGTTTAAGGGGCGGGTTCACTGAAGCTTTCTTT
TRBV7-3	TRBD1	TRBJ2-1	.	CASSSQGTFSYNEQFF	TGTGCCAGCAGCTCACAGGGGACATTCTCCTACAATGAGCAGTTCTTC
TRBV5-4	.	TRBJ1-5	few	CASSLRGQPQHF	TGTGCCAGCAGCTTGAGAGGTCAGCCCCAGCATTTT
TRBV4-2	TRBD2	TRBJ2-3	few	CASSQEIIPGLARADTQYF	TGTGCCAGCAGCCAAGAAATTATTCCGGGACTAGCGAGAGCAGATACGCAGTATTTT
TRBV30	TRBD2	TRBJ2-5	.	CAFGTSGGRETQYF	TGTGCCTTCGGGACTAGCGGGGGTCGAGAGACCCAGTACTTC
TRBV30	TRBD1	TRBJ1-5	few	CAWTPGQGTNQPQHF	TGTGCCTGGACCCCGGGACAGGGGACGAATCAGCCCCAGCATTTT
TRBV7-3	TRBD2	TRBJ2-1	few	CASSLSGGGRSEQFF	TGTGCCAGCAGCTTATCCGGGGGGGGCCGGAGTGAGCAGTTCTTC
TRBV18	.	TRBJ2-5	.	CASSGVQETQYF	TGTGCCAGCTCGGGGGTGCAAGAGACCCAGTACTTC
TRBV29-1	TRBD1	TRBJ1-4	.	CSVRRPGQGGEKLFF	TGCAGCGTGAGGCGCCCGGGACAGGGAGGTGAAAAACTGTTTTTT
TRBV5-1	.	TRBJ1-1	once	CASSLAQTNTEAFF	TGCGCCAGCAGCTTGGCGCAGACGAACACTGAAGCTTTCTTT
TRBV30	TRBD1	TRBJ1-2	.	CAWRNRGNYGYTF	TGTGCCTGGAGGAACAGGGGAAACTATGGCTACACCTTC
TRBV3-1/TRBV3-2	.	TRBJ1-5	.	CASSRDLGQPQHF	TGTGCCAGCTCCAGGGACCTTGGTCAGCCCCAGCATTTT
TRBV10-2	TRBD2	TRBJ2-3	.	CASSEYLTSGPTDTQYF	TGCGCCAGCAGTGAGTACCTGACTAGCGGGCCTACAGATACGCAGTATTTT
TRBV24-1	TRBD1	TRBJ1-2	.	CATSEGGGQNYGYTF	TGTGCCACCAGTGAGGGGGGGGGACAGAACTATGGCTACACCTTC
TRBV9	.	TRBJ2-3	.	CASSVETRGFDTQYF	TGTGCCAGCAGCGTAGAGACCCGGGGGTTTGATACGCAGTATTTT
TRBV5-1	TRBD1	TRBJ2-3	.	CASSPTGGTDTQYF	TGCGCCAGCAGCCCCACAGGGGGCACAGATACGCAGTATTTT
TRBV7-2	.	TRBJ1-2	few	CASSRSGFYGYTF	TGTGCCAGCAGCCGCTCAGGATTCTATGGCTACACCTTC
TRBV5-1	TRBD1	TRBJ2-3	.	CASSIGQGPTDTQYF	TGCGCCAGCAGTATAGGACAGGGGCCTACAGATACGCAGTATTTT
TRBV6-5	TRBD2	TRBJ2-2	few	CASSYLGGTGELFF	TGTGCCAGCAGTTACTTGGGGGGGACCGGGGAGCTGTTTTTT
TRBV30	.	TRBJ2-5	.	CAWRILGPQETQYF	TGTGCCTGGCGTATCCTCGGGCCACAAGAGACCCAGTACTTC
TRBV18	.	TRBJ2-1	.	CASSPLTGSLYNEQFF	TGTGCCAGCTCACCACTTACGGGATCCCTCTACAATGAGCAGTTCTTC
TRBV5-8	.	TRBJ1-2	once	CASSQPMGFRRNYGYTF	TGTGCCAGCAGCCAGCCGATGGGATTCCGACGTAACTATGGCTACACCTTC
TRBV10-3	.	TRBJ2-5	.	CAISDAGSRETQYF	TGTGCCATCAGTGACGCGGGCAGCAGGGAGACCCAGTACTTC
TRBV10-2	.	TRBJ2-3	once	CASSVGDTQYF	TGCGCCAGCAGCGTGGGGGATACGCAGTATTTT
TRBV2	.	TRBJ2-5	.	CASSPLTAQETQYF	TGTGCCAGCAGCCCCCTGACCGCCCAGGAGACCCAGTACTTC
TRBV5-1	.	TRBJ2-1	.	CASSLARDEQFF	TGCGCCAGCAGCTTGGCCAGGGATGAGCAGTTCTTC
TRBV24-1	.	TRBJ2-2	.	CATSPSSTGELFF	TGTGCCACCTCACCCTCGAGCACCGGGGAGCTGTTTTTT
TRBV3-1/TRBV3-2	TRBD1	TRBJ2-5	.	CASSQGTGMSEETQYF	TGTGCCAGCAGCCAAGGGACAGGGATGTCAGAAGAGACCCAGTACTTC
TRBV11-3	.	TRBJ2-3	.	CASSLGNRVADTQYF	TGTGCCAGCAGCTTAGGCAACAGAGTGGCAGATACGCAGTATTTT
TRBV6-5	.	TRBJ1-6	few	CASSYQRNSPLHF	TGTGCCAGCAGTTATCAGAGAAATTCACCCCTCCACTTT
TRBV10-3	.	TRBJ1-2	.	CATSRGGSSYGYTF	TGTGCCACCTCCCGGGGGGGCTCCTCCTATGGCTACACCTTC
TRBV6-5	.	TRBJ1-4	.	CASRSRGGGEKLFF	TGTGCCAGCAGGTCGAGGGGAGGTGGTGAAAAACTGTTTTTT